Listed here are 16 T cell receptor beta chains from one sample, sequenced in a study of Graves' ophthalmopathy and Graves' hyperthyroidism. TCR beta CDR3 amplification used RNA transcripts. Second-round multiplex PCR came after a first-round RT-PCR that employed HTBI primers. One entry per CDR3 protein results from TCRdb running MiXCR on the multiplex PCR reads. The sample comprises about 480,000 distinct CDR3 sequences, approximately 15% of which are singletons, and over 7.5% rests with the top ten. Sample: blood. Receptors were obtained from a woman under 40 with Graves' ophthalmopathy.

In this sample, this clonotype turned up many times. The chain couples TRBV2 to TRBJ1-6; the match to TRBD1 covers 7 bases. With V trimmed by 6 bases and J by 7 bases, 6 bases remained unmatched. Germline-derived CDR1 and CDR2 are SNHLY and FYNNEI. The CDR3 consists of 14 residues. CDR3 nucleotides: TGTGCCAGCAGCGCCTGGGACAGCAATTCACCCCTCCACTTT. This sequence encodes CASSAWDSNSPLHF. The whole variable domain, remainder taken from reference TRBV2 and TRBJ1-6, is EPEVTQTPSHQVTQMGQEVILRCVPISNHLYFYWYRQILGQKVEFLVSFYNNEISEKSEIFDDQFSVERPDGSNFTLKIRSTKLEDSAMYFCASSAWDSNSPLHFGNGTRLTVT.

A word on this clonotype: A much larger clone sits a single nucleotide away, making a read error possible. The conserved final phenylalanine or tryptophan is absent from the CDR3, which likely points to a read error. The chain is built from TRBV6-5 and TRBJ1-1, with D unclear. This CDR3 contains 13 residues. Trimming took 1 base from V and 6 from J, leaving 9 bases between them. The germline gives CDR1 MNHEY, CDR2 SVGAGI. The CDR3 loop reads CASSYYGGAEAFL. CDR3 DNA sequence: TGTGCCAGCAGTTACTACGGAGGCGCTGAAGCTTTCTTG.

The sample holds many counts of this clonotype. Mismatch with germline at one junction end may stem from a read error. V gene TRBV11-1 combines with J gene TRBJ2-4, with D uncertain. There are 15 residues in the CDR3. The germline CDR1 and CDR2 sequences are SGHAT and FQDESV (reference sequence). Here the CDR3 reads CASSLGPTARNIKYF. The DNA of the CDR3 is TGTGCCAGCAGCTTAGGCCCCACCGCCCGGAACATTAAGTACTTC.

In this sample, this clonotype turned up many times. The V call is TRBV12-3 or TRBV12-4, the J call TRBJ1-1; D is perhaps TRBD1 (6 bases). V was pared by 5 bases and J by 6 bases, with 13 bases between. The CDR3 sequence is 13 residues long. CDR3 sequence (DNA): TGTGCCAGCAGTAACAGGGATTACGCTGAAGCTTTCTTT. Its translation is CASSNRDYAEAFF.

The chain joins TRBV30 to TRBJ2-5, with 7 bases lining up with TRBD1. The CDR3 is 14 amino acids. Unmatched junction bases numbered 8, after V lost 3 bases and J lost 4 bases. Germline CDR1 and CDR2: GTSNPN and SVGIG (reference sequence). CDR3 loop: CAWSETGVGETQYF. In DNA, the CDR3 is TGTGCCTGGAGCGAAACAGGGGTAGGAGAGACCCAGTACTTC.

The chain employs TRBV4-1 and TRBJ2-7; D unclear. Trimming pared 1 base from V and 5 bases from J, leaving 9 bases between. Germline assignment: CDR1 MGHRA and CDR2 YSYEKL. The CDR3 is 13 amino acids. The CDR3 nucleotides are TGCGCCAGCAGCCAAGGCCCACGGGACGAGCAGTACTTC. Translated, it gives CASSQGPRDEQYF.

This clonotype was recorded at least ten times. V usage is TRBV29-1 and J usage is TRBJ1-2; a weak D match, TRBD1 (5 bases). V was shortened by 3 bases and J by 6 bases, with 11 bases between the two germline ends. The length of the CDR3 is 12 residues. Germline-derived CDR1 and CDR2 are SQVTM and ANQGSEA. This CDR3 is CSVDSSGDGYTF. The CDR3 DNA sequence: TGCAGCGTTGACAGCTCGGGGGATGGCTACACCTTC.

This clonotype was seen once. This chain connects TRBV6-2 or TRBV6-3 to TRBJ1-5, with D hard to call. The V gene lost 8 bases and the J gene lost 5 bases, with 13 bases spanning the gap. Germline V CDR1 and CDR2: MNHEY, SVGEGT. The CDR3 spans 13 residues. CDR3 protein: CASVGAGDQPQHF. CDR3 DNA: TGTGCCAGCGTGGGTGCCGGGGATCAGCCCCAGCATTTT.

This clonotype was counted ten times or more. The rearrangement links TRBV12-3 or TRBV12-4 to TRBJ1-1; D gene ambiguous. The CDR3 length is 13 residues. V was trimmed by 4 bases and J by 0 bases, leaving 6 bases between them. This CDR3 is CASSSYMNTEAFF. CDR3 coding DNA: TGTGCCAGCAGTTCTTATATGAACACTGAAGCTTTCTTT.

This clonotype has a count of ten or more. The chain has TRBV12-3 or TRBV12-4 and TRBJ1-3; no definite D call. The CDR3 length is 17 residues. V dropped 1 base and J dropped 0 bases, with 13 bases sitting between them. The CDR3 loop reads CASSLGRQTISGNTIYF. Written as DNA, the CDR3 is TGTGCCAGCAGTTTAGGGCGGCAGACGATCTCTGGAAACACCATATATTTT.

Only a few counts were recorded for this clonotype. J is TRBJ1-1 and V is TRBV11-2; no definite D call. V lost 5 bases to trimming and J lost 6 bases, with 13 bases between them. There are 13 residues in the CDR3. Germline CDR1 is SGHAT and CDR2 is FQNNGV. CDR3 nucleotides: TGTGCCAGCAGCGCAGTAGTTTCCCCTGAAGCTTTCTTT. This encodes CASSAVVSPEAFF.

To note about this clonotype: A much larger clone sits a single nucleotide away, making a read error possible. This chain joins TRBV6-2 or TRBV6-3 and TRBJ2-5; D may be TRBD2 (7 bases). Per germline, CDR1 MNHEY and CDR2 SVGEGT. The CDR3 extends over 14 amino acids. The CDR3 DNA is TGTGCCAGCAGTTACGGGGGGGCCCTGGAGACCCAGGACTTC. Translated: CASSYGGALETQDF.

Points on this clonotype: A much larger clone lies a single base off, so this may be a read error. The chain employs TRBV6-5 and TRBJ1-1; TRBD1 is a possible D gene (5 bases). Per germline, CDR1 MNHEY and CDR2 SVGAGI. The CDR3 has 12 amino acids. This CDR3 reads CASSSDLRGACF. The CDR3 DNA reads TGTGCCAGCAGTTCAGACCTCCGAGGGGCTTGCTTT.

This clonotype was seen ten or more times. This chain joins TRBV25-1 and TRBJ2-5; 7 bases map to TRBD1. The germline V gene encodes CDR1 MGHDK and CDR2 SYGVNS. CDR3 size: 15 residues. V gave up 6 bases and J gave up 2 bases; unmatched junction bases: 9. The CDR3 DNA reads as TGTGCCAGCAGAGCAAGGGGGCTAACTCAAGAGACCCAGTACTTC. This codes for CASRARGLTQETQYF.

At least ten counts were recorded for this clonotype. V gene TRBV30 combines with J gene TRBJ1-6, with 7 bases identical to TRBD1. This CDR3 has 14 amino acids. CDR1 is GTSNPN, CDR2 SVGIG, per germline (reference sequence). With 6 bases clipped from V and 7 bases from J, the junction kept 9 bases outside the gene matches. The CDR3 nucleotides read TGTGCCTGTCAACAGGGGCAGATGAATTCACCCCTCCACTTT. Translated: CACQQGQMNSPLHF.

This clonotype showed up many times. The chain links TRBV12-3 or TRBV12-4 to TRBJ1-1; 9 nucleotides agree with TRBD1. The CDR3 is 15 residues long. Trimming cost V 5 bases and J 3 bases; bases outside gene matches: 7. CDR3 sequence (DNA): TGTGCCAGCAGTCCCACAGGGGGCGCAGACACTGAAGCTTTCTTT. Translation gives CASSPTGGADTEAFF.